The sequence of this TCR beta chain was determined in a study of blood T cell repertoires in COVID-19. Sequencing was performed with immunoSEQ multiplex PCR; in TCRdb, only in-frame clones are kept and a portion is missing. The repertoire holds about 180,000 clones, roughly nine tenths seen once, with 2% to 2.5% in the top ten. This receptor was identified in a woman aged 40 to 50 with acute COVID-19. The sample comprised PBMCs or T cells enriched from blood (not recorded which).

DNA for the CDR3: TGTGCCAGCAGTTCTGGGGGGGGGACTAATGAAAAACTGTTTTTT. Residues: CASSSGGGTNEKLFF. The chain uses TRBV28 and TRBJ1-4, with D perhaps matching TRBD1 (5 bases). The V end lost 4 bases, the J end lost 2 bases, and 11 bases lay between the germline ends. CDR1 and CDR2 (germline): MDHEN, SYDVKM. The CDR3 extends over 15 amino acids.